Included here is one T cell receptor beta chain sequence, with context. Its matching antigen is unknown. One entry per CDR3 protein, called by TCRdb with MiXCR from the RT-PCR reads. The table records 540,000 or so distinct CDR3 sequences, 10% to 15% of them present only once. These data originate in a study of response to subunit inactivated influenza vaccine. Study observations and caveats: Authors suggested each seasonal flu vaccination may recruit only limited numbers of new T cells.

Germline loops: CDR1 LNHNV, CDR2 YYDKDF (reference sequence). The V and J ends lost 5 bases and 4 bases respectively, with 8 bases between them. The CDR3 runs 13 residues. The chain recombines TRBV15 with TRBJ2-2; no reliable D call. Sequenced material: PBMCs from blood, taken about 40 days after vaccination. This TCR was recovered from a man aged 50-60 years who received an inactivated influenza vaccine. As DNA, the CDR3 is TGTGCCACCAGCCCACCTCTCACCGGGGAGCTGTTTTTT. Its protein is CATSPPLTGELFF.